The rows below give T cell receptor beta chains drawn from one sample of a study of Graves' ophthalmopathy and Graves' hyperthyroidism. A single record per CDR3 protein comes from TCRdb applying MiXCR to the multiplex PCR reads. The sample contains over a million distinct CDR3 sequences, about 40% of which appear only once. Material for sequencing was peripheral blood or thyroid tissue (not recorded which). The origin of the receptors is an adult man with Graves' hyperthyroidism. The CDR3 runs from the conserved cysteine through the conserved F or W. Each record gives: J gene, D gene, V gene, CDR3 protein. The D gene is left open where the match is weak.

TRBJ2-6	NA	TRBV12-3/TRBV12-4	CASRLRSGANVLTF
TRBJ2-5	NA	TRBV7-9	CASSFREYQETQYF
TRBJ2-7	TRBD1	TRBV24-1	CASSFMQGAYEQYF
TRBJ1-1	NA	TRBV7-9	CASSSTTGGAVTEAFF
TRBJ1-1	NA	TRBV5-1	CASYGLGGTEAFF
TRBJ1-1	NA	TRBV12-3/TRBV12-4	CTSSFGGGTEAFF
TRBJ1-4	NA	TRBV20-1	CSALGPAGNEKLFF
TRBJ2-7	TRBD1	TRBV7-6	CASSPATGQGAGEQYF
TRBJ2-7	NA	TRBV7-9	CASGLEGGPGYEQYF
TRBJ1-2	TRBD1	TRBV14	CASSQGQSTNYGYTF
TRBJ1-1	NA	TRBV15	CATSRDEPAFF
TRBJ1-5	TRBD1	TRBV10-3	CAISDRDRGPSGQPQHF
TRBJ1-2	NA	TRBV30	CAWSQGSVIGGYTF
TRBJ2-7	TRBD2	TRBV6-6	CASSYSSGGNEQYF
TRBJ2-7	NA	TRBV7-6	CASSLTDSYEQYF
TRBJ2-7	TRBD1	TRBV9	CASSVGVTGDPYEQYF
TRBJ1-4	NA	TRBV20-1	CSAAREANEKLFF
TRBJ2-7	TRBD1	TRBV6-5	CASSFRRGSSYEQYF
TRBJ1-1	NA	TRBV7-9	CASRVGEGTTEAFF
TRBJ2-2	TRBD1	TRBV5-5	CASSYTPGGDTGELFF
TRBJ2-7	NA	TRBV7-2	CASSLLIWGYEQYF
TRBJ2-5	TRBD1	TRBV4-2	CASSQALFRDRLQETQYF
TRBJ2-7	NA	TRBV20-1	CSASTWVAYEQYF
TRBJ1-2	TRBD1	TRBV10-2	CASSEPDRGAYGYTF
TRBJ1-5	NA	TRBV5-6	CASSFMTDSNQPQHF